The clone carrying this TCR beta chain came up many times. As yet, its antigen is unknown. These data originate in a study of T cells in Graves' hyperthyroidism and ophthalmopathy. Study at large: The blood sample was taken at first diagnosis, before treatment began.

Source material for PBMCs was around 10 ml fresh peripheral blood. Trimming took off 5 bases at V and 8 bases at J, with 12 bases between the two ends. The CDR3 length is 13 residues. Germline-derived CDR1 and CDR2 are LNHDA and SQIVND (reference sequence). The TCR beta CDR3 regions underwent amplification using RNA transcripts as the source. Primed by the HTBI set, a first-round RT-PCR was run on the TCR CDR3. Each CDR3 protein is one row after TCRdb ran MiXCR on the multiplex PCR reads. The sample has around 250,000 distinct CDR3 sequences; just over 14% are singletons. Study results and limitations: Blood held most thyroid clonotypes expanded above 0.001 frequency. Model predictions of ophthalmopathy came a median approximately 6.5 months before onset.

The receptor was isolated from a woman between 40 and 55 years old with Graves' hyperthyroidism that later progressed to Graves' ophthalmopathy. The specimen was blood. The rearrangement uses TRBV19 and TRBJ1-4; D uncertain. Here the CDR3 DNA reads TGTGCCAGTAGTCGGACCTCGAGCGAAAAACTGTTTTTT. Encoded protein: CASSRTSSEKLFF.